The clone carrying this TCR beta chain was detected only a few times. The recovered donors of Cohort 3 showed two negative PCRs, clearance, or symptom resolution. The germline V gene encodes CDR1 SEHNR and CDR2 FQNEAQ (reference sequence). V lost 2 bases to trimming and J lost 4 bases, with 10 bases between them. The CDR3 is 14 residues long. Profiled with immunoSEQ multiplex PCR; TCRdb holds only in-frame clones, not every one. This table holds hundreds of thousands of clones, approximately 90% found once. The data originate from a study of blood T cell repertoires in COVID-19. The receptor was isolated from a woman under 30 who had recovered from COVID-19. V and J are TRBV7-9 and TRBJ2-3; D may be TRBD1 (5 bases). The sample was PBMCs or T cells enriched from blood (not recorded which). This CDR3 reads CASSLRGNADTQYF. The CDR3 nucleotides read TGTGCCAGCAGCTTAAGGGGAAACGCAGATACGCAGTATTTT.